The TCR beta chain described here comes from a study of shared clonotypes between healthy human individuals (dated by TCRdb to about 2020). As for the study more broadly: The cohort comprised a couple of women and three men aged 18 to 49 years. For each donor, CD4 naive and CD4 memory were each given three plates, CD8 naive was given two plates, and CD8 memory was given one plate. Blood TCR repertoires of five healthy adults were deeply sequenced to estimate repertoire size and the extent of clonotype sharing between individuals. To increase sequencing depth and limit assay-specific biases, different laboratories used diverse techniques to prepare libraries and sequence TCR repertoires. Leukapheresis yielded between about 0.94 and 8.9 billion PBMCs per donor.

From a lookup of the germline V gene (reference sequence), CDR1 and CDR2 are SEHNR and FQNEAQ. Its CDR3 holds 16 amino acids, cysteine through phenylalanine. The sequence is cut down to CDR3 DNA, 48 bases in frame from base 1. The V and J ends are trimmed by 5 bases and 8 bases, leaving 21 bases between them. TCR CDR3 regions were amplified from genomic DNA by multiplex PCR using the deep immunoSEQ assay. Extracted genomic DNA from each cell subset was spread evenly across all wells of several immunoSEQ 96-well plates, with each plate serving as a replicate. For sorted subsets, each replicate PCR was loaded with roughly 200 ng genomic DNA, equivalent to some 31,000 T cell genomes. Purified libraries were quantified with a Qubit 3.0 fluorometer, sized on a Bioanalyzer 2100, and re-quantified with the KAPA Library Quantification kit. Each immunoSEQ 96-well plate was sequenced on its own single-read 150-cycle Illumina NextSeq 550 flow cell. On the study's bioinformatics: Because the immunoSEQ output held only junctional sequences and lacked quality scores, the filtering could not match the filtering applied to full-length reads. To assign V/J genes and CDR3, sequences were annotated against IMGT germline references using PyIR, a Python wrapper for IgBLAST v1.9. Any read was removed if the V/J assignment was weak (E-value above 1e-6), the CDR3 was missing, or the read contained stop codons, out-of-frame junctions, or ambiguous translated residues. V3J clonotypes were defined as sequences sharing the same inferred V gene, J gene, and CDR3 amino acid sequence. Percentage overlap between repertoires was computed as shared unique clonotypes divided by the size of the smaller repertoire. Richness of each repertoire was evaluated using RTK rarefaction, the Chao1 estimator, and Recon v2.1 estimates of unobserved clonotypes. Generation probabilities for all TCRbeta clonotypes obtained by the gDNA method from a handful of donors were computed using OLGA. The immuneACCESS repertoire file appears here via TCRdb, limited to in-frame rearrangements. These files lack a portion of the clones; in checked studies, under half of the deficit traces to unresolved V genes, and the cause of the others is not known. That table is the source of V, J and clone size, and D and trimming were worked out from the DNA. This sample lists some 660,000 clones; around three quarters were detected once. The top ten hold around 2% of the sample.

The donors were healthy, HIV-negative adults who had no recently reported acute infections or vaccinations. All donors were Caucasian adults living in Nashville, Tennessee, USA. Magnetic negative selection was used to enrich CD4+ T cells, after which naive cells were positively selected on CD45RA and the negative fraction became the memory subset. After blood collection by leukapheresis, PBMCs were isolated using Ficoll-Histopaque density gradient centrifugation and then cryopreserved in the vapor phase of liquid nitrogen. Purity and quantity of every magnetically sorted T cell population were checked by analytical flow cytometry. Genomic DNA was isolated from every sorted fraction and measured by UV absorbance on a Nanodrop 2000c. Comments on this clone: Its antigen is still unknown. No quality values exist for individual bases; no much larger clone is one base distant.

Beyond this particular receptor, the publication reports: Sampling was limited to blood, and TCR repertoires in tissue likely differ from TCR repertoires in blood. About 4.5% of naive CD4, 3.5% of naive CD8, roughly 2.4% of memory CD4, and 0.35% to 0.5% of memory CD8 clonotypes were shared across several donors. Because the study included only a small number of donors, the genetic and exposure-history diversity represented was limited. Pairwise subsampling indicated that sequencing depth was expected to affect the degree of clonotype sharing among donors. Even with the large sequencing depth, rarefaction of the sorted-subset datasets indicated that sequencing was incomplete. Larger estimated clonotype richness was generally found for naive subsets than for memory subsets. Compared with non-shared clonotypes, the clonotypes found in all four sorted-subset donors had higher generation probabilities.

The rearranged segments are TRBV7-9 and TRBJ1-4; the D gene is unclear. Sequenced input: memory CD4+ T cells sorted from blood. The label giving this sample's cell subset or site can be read as: CD45RA-negative fraction. The receptor's source is a woman between 25 and 40 years old in good health. CDR3 reads: CASSTAGRSDREKLFF. The sequence in DNA is TGTGCCAGCAGCACCGCAGGCCGGTCGGACCGAGAAAAACTGTTTTTT.